This T cell receptor beta chain came from a study of CD8 T cells in ankylosing spondylitis. Findings of the study overall: The disease-linked clones had a CD8+ phenotype and low blood frequencies. Ankylosing spondylitis blood appeared to be characterized by a TCR beta motif of several highly homologous variants.

V shed 2 bases and J 6 bases; nucleotides not matched to a gene: 5. Germline V gene sequence: CDR1 MNHEY, CDR2 SMNVEV (reference sequence). The CDR3 length is 14 residues. This clonotype has only a few counts. Its antigen is undetermined. Using its own MiXCR run on the 5' RACE reads, TCRdb lists one record per CDR3 protein. The sample shows 450,000 to 550,000 distinct CDR3 sequences, about 5.4% of them seen only once. The sample was blood, either unsorted or a sorted T cell fraction (not recorded which). This TCR was sampled from a male donor with ankylosing spondylitis. The rearrangement joins TRBV27 to TRBJ2-7; 9 nucleotides line up with TRBD1. The CDR3 region is CASSLPGQGFEQYF. CDR3 nucleotides: TGTGCCAGCAGTTTACCGGGACAGGGATTCGAGCAGTACTTC.